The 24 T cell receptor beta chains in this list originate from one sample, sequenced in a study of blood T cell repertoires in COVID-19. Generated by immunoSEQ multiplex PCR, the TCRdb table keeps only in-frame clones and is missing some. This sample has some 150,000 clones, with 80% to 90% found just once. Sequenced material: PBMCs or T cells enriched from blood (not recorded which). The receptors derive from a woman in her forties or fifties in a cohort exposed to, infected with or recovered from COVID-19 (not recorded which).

The CDR3 DNA follows: TGTGCCAGCTGTGTAGCGGGGGGTGGAGAGACCCAGTACTTC. It codes for CASCVAGGGETQYF. V and J are TRBV2 and TRBJ2-5; TRBD2 matches at 10 bases. Germline V gene sequence: CDR1 SNHLY, CDR2 FYNNEI. Unmatched junction bases numbered 7, after V lost 8 bases and J lost 4 bases. The CDR3 is 14 amino acids.

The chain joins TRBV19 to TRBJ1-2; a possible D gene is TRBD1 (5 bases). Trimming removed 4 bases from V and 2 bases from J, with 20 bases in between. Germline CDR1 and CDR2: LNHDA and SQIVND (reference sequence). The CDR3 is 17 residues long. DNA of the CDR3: TGTGCCAGTAGTACAAGCCCTCTTGTCGGGGGGAACTATGGCTACACCTTC. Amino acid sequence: CASSTSPLVGGNYGYTF. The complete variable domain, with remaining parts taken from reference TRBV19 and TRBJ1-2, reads DGGITQSPKYLFRKEGQNVTLSCEQNLNHDAMYWYRQDPGQGLRLIYYSQIVNDFQKGDIAEGYSVSREKKESFPLTVTSAQKNPTAFYLCASSTSPLVGGNYGYTFGSGTRLTVV.

Here the CDR3 reads CASSDGGLQRKDEQFF. The CDR3 bases are TGTGCCAGTAGTGACGGGGGTTTACAGCGCAAGGATGAGCAGTTCTTC. The chain carries TRBV19 and TRBJ2-1, with TRBD2 as a possible D gene (6 bases). CDR3 size: 16 residues. Germline V gives CDR1 LNHDA, CDR2 SQIVND (reference sequence). The V end was cut by 5 bases, the J end by 8 bases, with 22 bases between.

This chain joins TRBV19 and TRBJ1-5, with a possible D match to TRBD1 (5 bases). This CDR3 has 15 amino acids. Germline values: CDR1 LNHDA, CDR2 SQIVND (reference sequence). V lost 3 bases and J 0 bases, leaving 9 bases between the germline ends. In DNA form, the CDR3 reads TGTGCCAGTAGTATTTGGGGGGGTAGCAATCAGCCCCAGCATTTT. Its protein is CASSIWGGSNQPQHF.

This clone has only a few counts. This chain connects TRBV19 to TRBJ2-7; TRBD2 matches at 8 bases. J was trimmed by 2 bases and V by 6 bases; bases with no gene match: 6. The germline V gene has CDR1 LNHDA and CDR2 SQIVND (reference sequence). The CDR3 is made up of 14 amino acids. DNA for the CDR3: TGTGCCAGTAGCATGGGACTAGTACCCTACGAGCAGTACTTC. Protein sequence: CASSMGLVPYEQYF. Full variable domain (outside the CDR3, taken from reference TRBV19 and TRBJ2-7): DGGITQSPKYLFRKEGQNVTLSCEQNLNHDAMYWYRQDPGQGLRLIYYSQIVNDFQKGDIAEGYSVSREKKESFPLTVTSAQKNPTAFYLCASSMGLVPYEQYFGPGTRLTVT.

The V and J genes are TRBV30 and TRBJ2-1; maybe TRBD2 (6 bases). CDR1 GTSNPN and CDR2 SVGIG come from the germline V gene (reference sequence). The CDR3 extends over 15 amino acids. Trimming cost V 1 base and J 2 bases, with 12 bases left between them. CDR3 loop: CAWSDSGLTYNEQFF. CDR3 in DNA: TGTGCCTGGAGTGACAGCGGGTTGACCTACAATGAGCAGTTCTTC.

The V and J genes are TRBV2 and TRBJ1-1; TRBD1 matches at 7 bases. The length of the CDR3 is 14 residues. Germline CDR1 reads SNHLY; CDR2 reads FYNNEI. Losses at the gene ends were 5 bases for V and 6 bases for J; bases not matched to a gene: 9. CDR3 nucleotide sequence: TGTGCCAGCAGTCAGGAGGGGGCCGGCCCTGAAGCTTTCTTT. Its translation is CASSQEGAGPEAFF.

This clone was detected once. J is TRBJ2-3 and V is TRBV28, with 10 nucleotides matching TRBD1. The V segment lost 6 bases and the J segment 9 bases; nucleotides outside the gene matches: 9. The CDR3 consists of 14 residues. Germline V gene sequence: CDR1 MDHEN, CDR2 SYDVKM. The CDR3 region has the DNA TGTGCCAGCAGCCGGGACAGGGGAAGAGGGACGCAGTATTTT. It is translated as CASSRDRGRGTQYF.

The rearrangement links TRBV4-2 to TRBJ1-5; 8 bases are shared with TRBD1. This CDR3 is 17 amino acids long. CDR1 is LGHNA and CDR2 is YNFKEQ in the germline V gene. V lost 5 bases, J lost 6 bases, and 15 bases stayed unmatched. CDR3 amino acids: CASSSRGAGGESQPQHF. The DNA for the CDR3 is TGTGCCAGCAGCTCCCGGGGGGCAGGGGGCGAAAGTCAGCCCCAGCATTTT.

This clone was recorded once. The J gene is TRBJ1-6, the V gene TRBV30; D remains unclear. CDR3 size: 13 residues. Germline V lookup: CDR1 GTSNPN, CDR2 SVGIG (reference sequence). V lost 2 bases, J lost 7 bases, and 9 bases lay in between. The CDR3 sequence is CAWSPEGNSPLHF. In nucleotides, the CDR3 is TGTGCCTGGAGTCCAGAGGGCAATTCACCCCTCCACTTT.

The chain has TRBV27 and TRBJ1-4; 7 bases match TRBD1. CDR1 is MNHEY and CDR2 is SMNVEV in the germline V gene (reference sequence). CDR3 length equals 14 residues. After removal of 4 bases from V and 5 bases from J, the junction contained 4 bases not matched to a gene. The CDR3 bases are TGTGCCAGCAGTTGGGCAGGGGGGAATGAAAAACTGTTTTTT. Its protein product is CASSWAGGNEKLFF.

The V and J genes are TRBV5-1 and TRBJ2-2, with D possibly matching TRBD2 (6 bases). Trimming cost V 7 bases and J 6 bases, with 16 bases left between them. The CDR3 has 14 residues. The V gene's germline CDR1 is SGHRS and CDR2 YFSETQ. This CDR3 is CASRPGERSGELFF. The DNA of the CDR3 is TGCGCCAGCCGCCCGGGGGAGCGTTCCGGGGAGCTGTTTTTT.

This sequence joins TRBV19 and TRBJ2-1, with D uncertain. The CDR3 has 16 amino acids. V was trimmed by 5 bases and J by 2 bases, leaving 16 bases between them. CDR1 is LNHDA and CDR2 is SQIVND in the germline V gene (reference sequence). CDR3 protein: CASSFRTVPPYNEQFF. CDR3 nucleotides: TGTGCCAGTAGTTTTCGTACGGTCCCCCCCTACAATGAGCAGTTCTTC.

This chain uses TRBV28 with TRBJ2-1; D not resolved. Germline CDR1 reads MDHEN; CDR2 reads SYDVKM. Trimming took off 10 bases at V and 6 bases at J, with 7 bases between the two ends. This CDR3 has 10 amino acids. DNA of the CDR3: TGTGCCACCACTGCCAATGAGCAGTTCTTC. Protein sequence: CATTANEQFF.

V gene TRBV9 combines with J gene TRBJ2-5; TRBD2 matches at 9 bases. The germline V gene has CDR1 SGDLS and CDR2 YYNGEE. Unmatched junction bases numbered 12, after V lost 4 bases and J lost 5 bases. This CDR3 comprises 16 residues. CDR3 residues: CASSKRREGPPETQYF. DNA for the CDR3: TGTGCCAGCAGCAAGAGGCGGGAGGGCCCTCCCGAGACCCAGTACTTC.

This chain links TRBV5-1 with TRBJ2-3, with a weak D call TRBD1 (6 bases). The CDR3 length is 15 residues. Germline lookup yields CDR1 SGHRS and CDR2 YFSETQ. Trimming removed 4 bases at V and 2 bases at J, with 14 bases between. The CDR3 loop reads CASSTSTGPTDTQYF. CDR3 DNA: TGCGCCAGCAGCACCTCGACAGGCCCCACAGATACGCAGTATTTT.

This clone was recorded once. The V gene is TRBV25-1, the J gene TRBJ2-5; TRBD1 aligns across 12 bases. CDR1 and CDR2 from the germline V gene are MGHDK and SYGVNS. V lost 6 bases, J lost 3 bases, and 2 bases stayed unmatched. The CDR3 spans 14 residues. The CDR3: CASRGQGAEETQYF. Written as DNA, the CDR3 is TGTGCCAGCAGGGGACAGGGGGCGGAAGAGACCCAGTACTTC.

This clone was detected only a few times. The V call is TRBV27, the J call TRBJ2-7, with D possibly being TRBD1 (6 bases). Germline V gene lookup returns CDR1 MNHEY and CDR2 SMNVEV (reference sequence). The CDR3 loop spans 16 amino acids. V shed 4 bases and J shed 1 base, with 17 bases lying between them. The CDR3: CASSSARETGSYEQYF. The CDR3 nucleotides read TGTGCCAGCAGTTCAGCTCGAGAGACAGGTTCCTACGAGCAGTACTTC.

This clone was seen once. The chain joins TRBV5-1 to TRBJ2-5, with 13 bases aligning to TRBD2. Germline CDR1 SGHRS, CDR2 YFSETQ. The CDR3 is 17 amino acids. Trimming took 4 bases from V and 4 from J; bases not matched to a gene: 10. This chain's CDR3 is CASSPRTSGRVSETQYF. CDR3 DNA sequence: TGCGCCAGCAGCCCCAGGACTAGCGGGAGAGTTTCAGAGACCCAGTACTTC.

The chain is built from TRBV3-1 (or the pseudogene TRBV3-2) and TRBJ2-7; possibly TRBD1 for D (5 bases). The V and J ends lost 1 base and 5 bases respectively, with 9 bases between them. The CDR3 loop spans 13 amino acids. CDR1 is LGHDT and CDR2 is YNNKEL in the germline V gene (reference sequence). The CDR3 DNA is TGTGCCAGCAGCCAAGTATTGGGGCACGAGCAGTACTTC. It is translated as CASSQVLGHEQYF.

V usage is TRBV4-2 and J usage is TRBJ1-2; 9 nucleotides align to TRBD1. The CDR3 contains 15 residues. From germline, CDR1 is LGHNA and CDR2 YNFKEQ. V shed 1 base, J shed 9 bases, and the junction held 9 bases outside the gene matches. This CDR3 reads CASSQGTGELFSYTF. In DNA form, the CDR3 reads TGTGCCAGCAGCCAAGGGACAGGGGAGCTCTTTAGCTACACCTTC.

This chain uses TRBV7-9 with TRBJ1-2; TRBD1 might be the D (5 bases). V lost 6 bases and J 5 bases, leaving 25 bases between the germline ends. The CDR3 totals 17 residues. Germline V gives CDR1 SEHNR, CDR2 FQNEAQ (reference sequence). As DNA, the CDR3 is TGTGCCAGCAGTTCGACGGACACCCTTCCAAACTCTTATGGCTACACCTTC. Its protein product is CASSSTDTLPNSYGYTF.

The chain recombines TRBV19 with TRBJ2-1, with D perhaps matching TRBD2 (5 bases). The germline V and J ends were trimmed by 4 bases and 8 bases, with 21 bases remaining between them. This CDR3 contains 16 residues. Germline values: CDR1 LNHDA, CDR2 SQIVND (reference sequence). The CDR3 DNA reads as TGTGCCAGTAGTAGAGACGACACTAGGTCAACTCATGAGCAGTTCTTC. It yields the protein CASSRDDTRSTHEQFF. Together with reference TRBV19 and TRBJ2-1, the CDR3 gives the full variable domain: DGGITQSPKYLFRKEGQNVTLSCEQNLNHDAMYWYRQDPGQGLRLIYYSQIVNDFQKGDIAEGYSVSREKKESFPLTVTSAQKNPTAFYLCASSRDDTRSTHEQFFGPGTRLTVL.

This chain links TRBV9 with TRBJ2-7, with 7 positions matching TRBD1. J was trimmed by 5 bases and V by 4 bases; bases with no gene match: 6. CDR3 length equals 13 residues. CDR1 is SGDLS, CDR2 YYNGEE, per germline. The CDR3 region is CASSPRQGHEQYF. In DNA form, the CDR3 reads TGTGCCAGCAGCCCACGACAGGGCCACGAGCAGTACTTC.